This TCR beta chain was observed in a study of CD8 T cells in Susac syndrome. CD8+ and CD4+ T cells from blood underwent TCR beta sequencing. When the RNA was reverse transcribed, random hexamers were used with an input of about 0.5 to 1 ug. Across 54 Vbeta and 13 Jbeta, immunoSEQ multiplex PCR amplified TCR beta CDR3. Via MiXCR, TCRdb re-called the immunoSEQ multiplex PCR reads, giving one row per CDR3 protein. The repertoire holds approximately 210,000 distinct CDR3 sequences, with about 95% as singletons. Trimming took off 0 bases at V and 3 bases at J, with 10 bases between the two ends. Germline assignment: CDR1 SGHKS and CDR2 YYEKEE (reference sequence). CDR3 size: 14 residues.

Sequenced material: CD4+ T cells from PBMCs. The sequence was obtained from a human donor with Susac syndrome. The V and J genes are TRBV5-5 and TRBJ2-7; maybe TRBD1 (6 bases). CDR3 DNA sequence: TGTGCCAGCAGCTTGGCAGGGGCACACTACGAGCAGTACTTC. Protein: CASSLAGAHYEQYF.